The 4 T cell receptor beta chains in this list originate from one sample, sequenced in a study of human thymus T cells. Only in-frame clones appear in the TCRdb table, and some are missing; sequencing was by immunoSEQ multiplex PCR. The sample consists of approximately 46,000 clones, more than 85% of them appearing once. Sequencing input: blood. Receptors originate from a girl under two years old with a congenital heart defect but otherwise immunologically healthy.

The chain combines TRBV28 with TRBJ2-7; a weak D match, TRBD1 (6 bases). Germline values: CDR1 MDHEN, CDR2 SYDVKM. V was cut by 5 bases and J by 1 base, with 18 bases left in between. The CDR3 covers 16 residues. The DNA of the CDR3 is TGTGCCAGCAGTCCCCCTGGGCAGGGGCCTTCCTACGAGCAGTACTTC. Its protein is CASSPPGQGPSYEQYF.

The chain couples TRBV14 to TRBJ2-7, with 7 bases lining up with TRBD1. Germline lookup yields CDR1 SGHDN and CDR2 FVKESK. The V gene end was trimmed by 4 bases and the J gene end by 9 bases; junction bases not matched to a gene: 15. The CDR3 sequence is 15 residues long. The DNA of the CDR3 is TGTGCCAGCAGCCGCTCCGGGACAGACCGTAGTGTGCAGTACTTC. This sequence encodes CASSRSGTDRSVQYF.

The rearrangement links TRBV21-1 to TRBJ1-4. TRBV21-1 is flagged as a pseudogene. The CDR3 sequence is 18 residues long. CDR3 loop: CASSKGGSPMATNEKLFF. CDR3 DNA sequence: TGTGCCAGCAGCAAGGGGGGGTCCCCTATGGCAACTAATGAAAAACTGTTTTTT.

Concerning this clone itself: One end of the junction is discordant with germline, which a read error may explain. J is TRBJ1-3 and V is TRBV5-6, with D perhaps matching TRBD1 (6 bases). The CDR3 extends over 12 amino acids. Germline V gives CDR1 SGHDT, CDR2 YYEEEE. In DNA, the CDR3 is TGTGCCAGCAGTCGGGACATGAGCGGTGGTGTGTTT. This translates into CASSRDMSGGVF.